A selection of T cell receptor beta chains follows, all from one sample in a study of vaccination effects on CD4 cells after COVID-19. Here immunoSEQ multiplex PCR was the method, and the copy in TCRdb shows in-frame clones only, minus some. In the table there are about 50,000 clones, over 60% of which are singletons. Which antigens these TCRs recognize remains unknown. The material was CD4+ T cells from PBMCs cultured with HCoV-OC43 spike peptides, obtained after COVID-19 vaccination. The receptors stem from a human donor who received a COVID-19 vaccine. Each CDR3 is given with its conserved first and last residue. D genes are given only for firm matches. For some rows the clone size is stated as once, few or many, or as a class when expanded; others skip it.

TRBV5-1,TRBJ1-1,NA,NA,TGCGCCAGCAGCTGGAGCCCTACCGGGATGGGCACTGAAGCTTTCTTT,CASSWSPTGMGTEAFF
TRBV27,TRBJ2-7,NA,few,TGTGCCACCCGATTTCCCAGTTCCTACGAGCAGTACTTC,CATRFPSSYEQYF
TRBV23-1,TRBJ2-7,NA,NA,TGCGCCAGCAGTCAATCGTACGATAGCTCCTACGAGCAGTACTTC,CASSQSYDSSYEQYF
TRBV6-1,TRBJ1-5,NA,NA,TGTGCCAGCAGTGAATTTCCGGCAGGCAATCAGCCCCAGCATTTT,CASSEFPAGNQPQHF
TRBV10-3,TRBJ1-6,NA,NA,TGTGCCACCTGGGACTTCTTAGGTTCACCCCTCCACTTT,CATWDFLGSPLHF
TRBV7-2,TRBJ2-7,NA,NA,TGTGCCAGCATCCGAGGGGGGGGTTACGAGCAGTACTTC,CASIRGGGYEQYF
TRBV6-5,TRBJ2-3,NA,once,TGTGCCAGCAGGGGTGTCACAGATACGCAGTATTTT,CASRGVTDTQYF
TRBV4-1,TRBJ2-7,TRBD1,NA,TGCGCCAGCAGCCAAGAGAGGACAGGCGGAAACTACGAGCAGTACTTC,CASSQERTGGNYEQYF
TRBV10-3,TRBJ1-2,NA,NA,TGTGCCATCAGTGAGTCGACTGATGGCTACACCTTC,CAISESTDGYTF
TRBV30,TRBJ1-5,NA,few,TGTGCCTGGAGTACTGGGATCAATCAGCCCCAGCATTTT,CAWSTGINQPQHF
TRBV19,TRBJ1-2,TRBD1,NA,TGTGCCAGTATATTAGAGGACAGGGGAAAATGTGGCTACACCTTC,CASILEDRGKCGYTF
TRBV12-3/TRBV12-4,TRBJ1-2,TRBD1,NA,TGTGCCAGCAGTGGGTGGACAGGGCTTGGCTACACCTTC,CASSGWTGLGYTF
TRBV19,TRBJ2-5,TRBD2,NA,TGTGCCAGTAGCCAAACCGGGACTAGCCCAGAGACCCAGTACTTC,CASSQTGTSPETQYF
TRBV5-1,TRBJ1-1,NA,NA,TGCGCCAGCAGCATCAAGGTGAACACTGAAGCTTTCTTT,CASSIKVNTEAFF
TRBV5-4,TRBJ2-1,NA,few,TGTGCCAGCAGCTTCCGGACTAACCCTACCTCCTACAATGAGCAGTTCTTC,CASSFRTNPTSYNEQFF
TRBV6-5,TRBJ2-5,NA,NA,TGTGCCAGCAGTTACGGTGATAATTTAGGGGAGACCCAGTACTTC,CASSYGDNLGETQYF
TRBV27,TRBJ2-1,NA,NA,TGTGCCAGCAGTTTACCCCCTAGTAGGTCCAATGAGCAGTTCTTC,CASSLPPSRSNEQFF
TRBV18,TRBJ1-1,NA,NA,TGTGCCAGCTCACCGATGGACGTAAAGACGACCACTGAAGCTTTCTTT,CASSPMDVKTTTEAFF
TRBV27,TRBJ1-1,NA,NA,TGTGCCAGCCAAACTGTACAGGGCCTGAACACTGAAGCTTTCTTT,CASQTVQGLNTEAFF
TRBV19,TRBJ1-2,NA,NA,TGTGCCACTGAGGACACTGGCTACACCTTC,CATEDTGYTF
TRBV29-1,TRBJ2-5,NA,NA,TGCAGCGTTGCCTCATATTGGGGGACCCAGTACTTC,CSVASYWGTQYF
TRBV7-9,TRBJ2-5,NA,NA,TGTGCCAGCAGCTTAGCTGGGGGGCAAGAGACCCAGTACTTC,CASSLAGGQETQYF
TRBV3-1/TRBV3-2,TRBJ1-1,NA,NA,TGTGCCAGCAGCCACCTATGGGGTCGGGACACTGAAGCTTTCTTT,CASSHLWGRDTEAFF
TRBV2,TRBJ1-6,NA,NA,TGTGCCAGCACCCCTGGTGGCTATCCGACGAATTCACCCCTCCACTTT,CASTPGGYPTNSPLHF
TRBV4-1,TRBJ2-1,NA,NA,TGCGCCAGCAGCCAAGTCGACATGGGTATTTCCTACAATGAGCAGTTCTTC,CASSQVDMGISYNEQFF
TRBV30,TRBJ1-3,TRBD1,few,TGTGCCTGGACTGATGACAGGGCGCCTGGAAACACCATATATTTT,CAWTDDRAPGNTIYF
TRBV30,TRBJ2-7,TRBD1,few,TGTGCCTGGAGTGTAGACAGGGATAAAGTCTTC,CAWSVDRDKVF
TRBV5-4,TRBJ2-2,NA,NA,TGTGCCAGCAGCTTGCGCCAGAACACCGGGGAGCTGTTTTTT,CASSLRQNTGELFF
TRBV19,TRBJ2-7,TRBD1,NA,TGTGCCAGTAGTATTTTACAGGGGCCCCACGAGCAGTACTTC,CASSILQGPHEQYF
TRBV5-6,TRBJ2-7,TRBD1,NA,TGTGCCAGCAGCTTGTACGGGGACAGGGCGTCCTACGAGCAGTACTTC,CASSLYGDRASYEQYF
TRBV5-1,TRBJ2-1,NA,NA,TGCGCCAGCACCCGGTTTGGAGGGCCGTTTGACGAGCAGTTCTTC,CASTRFGGPFDEQFF
TRBV24-1,TRBJ2-3,NA,NA,TGTGCCACCAGAGGGGACGGAGTGGATACGCAGTATTTT,CATRGDGVDTQYF
TRBV10-1,TRBJ2-2,TRBD2,once,TGCGCCAGCAGTAAAGCGGGAGGAACACGAGGCACCGGGGAGCTGTTTTTT,CASSKAGGTRGTGELFF
TRBV6-4,TRBJ2-6,NA,few,TGTGCCAGCAGTGGATCGGGGGCCCCCTCTGGGGCCAACGTCCTGACTTTC,CASSGSGAPSGANVLTF
TRBV3-1/TRBV3-2,TRBJ1-5,TRBD1,NA,TGTGCCAGCAGCCCCACCAGGACAGGGGAATGGAGCAATCAGCCCCAGCATTTT,CASSPTRTGEWSNQPQHF
TRBV19,TRBJ2-6,NA,NA,TGTGCCAGTAGTTCCCGGGGGAGGGGGGCCCTGGGGGCCAACGTCCTGACTTTC,CASSSRGRGALGANVLTF
TRBV11-2,TRBJ2-2,NA,NA,TGTGCCAGCAGCTTATCGGCTAGTGGTACCGGGGAGCTGTTTTTT,CASSLSASGTGELFF
TRBV3-1/TRBV3-2,TRBJ2-1,NA,NA,TGTGCCAGCAGCCAGAGGTGGAATGAGCAGTTCTTC,CASSQRWNEQFF
TRBV5-1,TRBJ2-3,TRBD2,NA,TGCGCCAGCAGCTCCTCTAGCGGGGCGACCACAGATACGCAGTATTTT,CASSSSSGATTDTQYF
TRBV21-1,TRBJ2-3,NA,NA,TGTGCCAGCAGCAAAGAGGGAGAACGGCCTAGCACAGATACGCAGTATTTT,CASSKEGERPSTDTQYF
TRBV4-1,TRBJ2-1,TRBD2,NA,TGCGCCAGCAGCCAAGATTGGCCCGGGACTAGCGGGGGCAATGAGCAGTTCTTC,CASSQDWPGTSGGNEQFF
TRBV3-1/TRBV3-2,TRBJ1-5,NA,few,TGTGCCAGCAGCCAAGGTTGGGGGGTTGGGCAGCCCCAGCATTTT,CASSQGWGVGQPQHF
TRBV3-1/TRBV3-2,TRBJ1-1,NA,NA,TGTGCCAGCAGCCAAGGGGACAAGAACACTGAAGCTTTCTTT,CASSQGDKNTEAFF
TRBV18,TRBJ1-5,TRBD1,NA,TGTGCCAGTACACCGGGACAGGGGGTTGATCAGCCCCAGCATTTT,CASTPGQGVDQPQHF
TRBV11-2,TRBJ2-2,TRBD2,NA,TGTGCCAGCAGCCAAGCGATAGCGGGAGGATCCGGGGAGCTGTTTTTT,CASSQAIAGGSGELFF
TRBV9,TRBJ1-6,NA,NA,TGTGCCAGCAGCGTAGACGGAGCAGGGGACTATAATTCACCCCTCCACTTT,CASSVDGAGDYNSPLHF
TRBV11-3,TRBJ2-3,TRBD2,NA,TGTGCCAGCAGCGAGTCCCTAGCGGGAGGGGCAGATACGCAGTATTTT,CASSESLAGGADTQYF
TRBV2,TRBJ2-1,TRBD2,few,TGTGCCAGCAAAATAAGCGGGGGATGGGATGAGCAGTTCTTC,CASKISGGWDEQFF
TRBV27,TRBJ1-5,NA,few,TGTGCCAGCAGTCTACAGGAGTATCAGCCCCAGCATTTT,CASSLQEYQPQHF
TRBV6-1,TRBJ2-3,NA,NA,TGTGCCAGCAGTGAATGGTTTGAAACTGATGGCACAGATACGCAGTATTTT,CASSEWFETDGTDTQYF
TRBV11-2,TRBJ2-1,NA,NA,TGTGCCAGCAGCTTTGGGGGTGAGCAGTTCTTC,CASSFGGEQFF
TRBV30,TRBJ1-5,NA,NA,TGTGCCTGGAGTGCTAATTCAGATCAGCCCCAGCATTTT,CAWSANSDQPQHF
TRBV10-3,TRBJ2-7,TRBD2,NA,TGTGCCATCCAGGGCGTAGCGGGAGTCTACGAGCAGTACTTC,CAIQGVAGVYEQYF
TRBV6-5,TRBJ1-4,TRBD1,NA,TGTGCCAGCGGGTCTCTCGGACAGGGGAGTGAAAAACTGTTTTTT,CASGSLGQGSEKLFF
TRBV6-6,TRBJ2-3,TRBD2,NA,TGTGCCAGCAGTTACCAGGGCGGGGGGGGCCCGGATACGCAGTATTTT,CASSYQGGGGPDTQYF
TRBV5-1,TRBJ1-1,NA,NA,TGCGCCAGCAGCTTGGGTAGAGGGGCCACTGAAGCTTTCTTT,CASSLGRGATEAFF
TRBV30,TRBJ1-1,NA,NA,TGTGCCTGGAGTCGACAGTCGAACACTGAAGCTTTCTTT,CAWSRQSNTEAFF